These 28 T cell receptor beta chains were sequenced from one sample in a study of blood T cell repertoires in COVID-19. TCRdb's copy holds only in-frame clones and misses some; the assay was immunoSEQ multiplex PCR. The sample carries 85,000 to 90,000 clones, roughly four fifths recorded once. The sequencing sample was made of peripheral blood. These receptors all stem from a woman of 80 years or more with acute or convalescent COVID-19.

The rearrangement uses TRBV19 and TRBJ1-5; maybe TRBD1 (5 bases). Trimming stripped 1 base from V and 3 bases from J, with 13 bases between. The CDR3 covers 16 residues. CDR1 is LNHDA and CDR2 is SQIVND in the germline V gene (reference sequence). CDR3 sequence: CASSIGPGRNNQPQHF. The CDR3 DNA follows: TGTGCCAGTAGTATAGGTCCAGGGAGGAACAATCAGCCCCAGCATTTT.

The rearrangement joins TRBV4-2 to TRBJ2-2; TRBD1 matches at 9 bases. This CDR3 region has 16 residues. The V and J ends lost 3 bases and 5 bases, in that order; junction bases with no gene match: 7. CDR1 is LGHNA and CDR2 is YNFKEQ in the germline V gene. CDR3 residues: CASSQETGGQTGELFF. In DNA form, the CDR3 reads TGTGCCAGCAGCCAGGAGACAGGGGGTCAAACCGGGGAGCTGTTTTTT.

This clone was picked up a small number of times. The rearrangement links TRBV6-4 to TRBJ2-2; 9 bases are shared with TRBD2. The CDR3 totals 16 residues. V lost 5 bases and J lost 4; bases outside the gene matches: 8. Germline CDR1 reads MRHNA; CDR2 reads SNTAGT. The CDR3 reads CASSLIAGVTTGELFF. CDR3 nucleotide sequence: TGTGCCAGCAGTCTCATAGCGGGAGTGACCACCGGGGAGCTGTTTTTT.

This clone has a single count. CDR3 sequence: CAISDSGQGELQPQHF. CDR3 coding DNA: TGTGCCATCAGTGATTCTGGACAGGGAGAGCTTCAGCCCCAGCATTTT. The rearrangement uses TRBV10-3 and TRBJ1-5; TRBD1 aligns across 8 bases. CDR1 ENHRY and CDR2 SYGVKD come from the germline V gene. Trimming removed 3 bases from V and 6 bases from J; junction bases left unmatched: 10. The CDR3 consists of 16 residues.

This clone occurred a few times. CDR3 sequence reads: CASSSTSATSQETQYF. CDR3 bases: TGTGCCAGCAGCAGTACTAGCGCAACGTCCCAAGAGACCCAGTACTTC. V gene TRBV5-6 combines with J gene TRBJ2-5; 7 bases line up with TRBD2. V was clipped by 4 bases and J by 1 base; unmatched bases: 10. Germline loops: CDR1 SGHDT, CDR2 YYEEEE. The CDR3 spans 16 residues.

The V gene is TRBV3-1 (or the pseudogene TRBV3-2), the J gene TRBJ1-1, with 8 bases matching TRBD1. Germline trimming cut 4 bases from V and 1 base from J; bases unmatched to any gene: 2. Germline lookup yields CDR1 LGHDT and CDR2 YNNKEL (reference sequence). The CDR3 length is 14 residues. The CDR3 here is CASSRDRSNTEAFF. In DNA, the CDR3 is TGTGCCAGCAGCCGGGACAGGTCGAACACTGAAGCTTTCTTT.

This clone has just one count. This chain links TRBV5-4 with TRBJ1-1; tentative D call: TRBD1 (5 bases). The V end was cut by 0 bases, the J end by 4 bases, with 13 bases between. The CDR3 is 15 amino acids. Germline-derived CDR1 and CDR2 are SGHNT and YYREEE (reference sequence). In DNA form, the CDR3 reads TGTGCCAGCAGCTTGGATCGGGCAGGGCCCACTGAAGCTTTCTTT. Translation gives CASSLDRAGPTEAFF.

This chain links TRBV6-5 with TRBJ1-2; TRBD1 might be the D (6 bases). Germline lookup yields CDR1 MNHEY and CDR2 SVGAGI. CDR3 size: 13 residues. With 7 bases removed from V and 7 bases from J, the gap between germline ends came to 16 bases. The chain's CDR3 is CASIPGEGVGYTF. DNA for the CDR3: TGTGCCAGCATCCCTGGGGAGGGGGTTGGCTACACCTTC.

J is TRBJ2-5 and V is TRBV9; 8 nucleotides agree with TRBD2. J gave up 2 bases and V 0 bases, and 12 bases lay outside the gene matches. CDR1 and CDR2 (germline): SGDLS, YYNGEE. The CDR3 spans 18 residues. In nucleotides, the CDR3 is TGTGCCAGCAGCGTAGATCCTATGGGAGCGGGGGTTCAAGAGACCCAGTACTTC. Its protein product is CASSVDPMGAGVQETQYF.

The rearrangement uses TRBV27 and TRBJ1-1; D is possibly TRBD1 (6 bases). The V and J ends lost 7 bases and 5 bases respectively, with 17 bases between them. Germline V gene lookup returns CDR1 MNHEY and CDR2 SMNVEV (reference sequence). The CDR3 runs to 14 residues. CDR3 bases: TGTGCCAGCAAATCACAGGGCCGCAAAACTGAAGCTTTCTTT. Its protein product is CASKSQGRKTEAFF.

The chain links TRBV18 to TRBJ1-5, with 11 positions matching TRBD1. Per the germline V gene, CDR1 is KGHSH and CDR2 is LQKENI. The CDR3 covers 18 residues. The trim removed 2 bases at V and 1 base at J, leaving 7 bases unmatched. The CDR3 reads CASSPTGTGGRSNQPQHF. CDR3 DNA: TGTGCCAGCTCACCAACCGGGACAGGGGGTAGGAGCAATCAGCCCCAGCATTTT. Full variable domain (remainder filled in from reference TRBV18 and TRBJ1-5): NAGVMQNPRHLVRRRGQEARLRCSPMKGHSHVYWYRQLPEEGLKFMVYLQKENIIDESGMPKERFSAEFPKEGPSILRIQQVVRGDSAAYFCASSPTGTGGRSNQPQHFGDGTRLSIL.

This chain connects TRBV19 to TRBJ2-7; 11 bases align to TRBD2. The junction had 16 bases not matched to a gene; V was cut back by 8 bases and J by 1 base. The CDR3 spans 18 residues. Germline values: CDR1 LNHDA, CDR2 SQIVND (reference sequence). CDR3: CASRRTDVAGGTSYEQYF. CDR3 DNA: TGTGCCAGTCGAAGGACCGATGTAGCGGGAGGGACTTCCTACGAGCAGTACTTC.

DNA of the CDR3: TGTGCCAGCAGCGATACAGGGGGCCACGATCAGCCCCAGCATTTT. Its protein product is CASSDTGGHDQPQHF. The chain is built from TRBV3-1 (or the pseudogene TRBV3-2) and TRBJ1-5; 9 bases are a match to TRBD1. V lost 5 bases to trimming and J lost 5 bases; unmatched junction nucleotides: 7. Per germline, CDR1 LGHDT and CDR2 YNNKEL (reference sequence). This CDR3 region has 15 residues.

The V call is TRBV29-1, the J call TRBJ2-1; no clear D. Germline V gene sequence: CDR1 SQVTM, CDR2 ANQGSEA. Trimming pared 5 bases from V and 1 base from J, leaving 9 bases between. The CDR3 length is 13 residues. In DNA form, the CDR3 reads TGCAGCGTTAGCAAGAATTCCTACAATGAGCAGTTCTTC. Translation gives CSVSKNSYNEQFF.

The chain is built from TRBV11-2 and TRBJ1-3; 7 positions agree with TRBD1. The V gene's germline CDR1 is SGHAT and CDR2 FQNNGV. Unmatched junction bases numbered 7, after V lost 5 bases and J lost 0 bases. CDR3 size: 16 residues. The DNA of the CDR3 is TGTGCCAGCAGCCCAAGACAGGGTTCCTCTGGAAACACCATATATTTT. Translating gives CASSPRQGSSGNTIYF.

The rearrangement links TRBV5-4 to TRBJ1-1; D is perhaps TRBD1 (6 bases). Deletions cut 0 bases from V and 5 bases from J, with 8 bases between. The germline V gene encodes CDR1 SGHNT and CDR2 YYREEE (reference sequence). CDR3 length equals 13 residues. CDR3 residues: CASSLGTETEAFF. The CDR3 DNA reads TGTGCCAGCAGCTTGGGGACAGAAACTGAAGCTTTCTTT.

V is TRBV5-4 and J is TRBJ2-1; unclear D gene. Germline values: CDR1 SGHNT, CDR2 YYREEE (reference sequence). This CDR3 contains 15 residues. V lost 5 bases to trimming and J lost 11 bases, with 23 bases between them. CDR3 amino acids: CASSRKIESTVKQFF. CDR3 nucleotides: TGTGCCAGCAGTAGAAAGATCGAGTCGACTGTAAAGCAGTTCTTC.

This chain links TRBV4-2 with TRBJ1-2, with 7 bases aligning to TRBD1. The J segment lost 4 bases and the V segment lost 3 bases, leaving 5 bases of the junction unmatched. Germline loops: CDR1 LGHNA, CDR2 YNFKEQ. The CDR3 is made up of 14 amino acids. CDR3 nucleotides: TGTGCCAGCAGCCACGACAGGGCCTCCTATGGCTACACCTTC. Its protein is CASSHDRASYGYTF.

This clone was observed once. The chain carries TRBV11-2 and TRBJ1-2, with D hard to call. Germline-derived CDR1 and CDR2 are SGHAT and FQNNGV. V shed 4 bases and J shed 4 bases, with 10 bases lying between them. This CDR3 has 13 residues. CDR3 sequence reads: CASSSQTGYGYTF. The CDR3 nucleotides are TGTGCCAGCAGCTCCCAGACGGGCTATGGCTACACCTTC.

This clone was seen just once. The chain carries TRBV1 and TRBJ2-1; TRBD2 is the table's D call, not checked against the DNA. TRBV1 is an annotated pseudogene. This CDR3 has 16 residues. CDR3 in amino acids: CTSSRERAGGKDEQFF. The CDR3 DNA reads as TGCACCAGCAGCCGGGAGCGGGCGGGGGGTAAGGATGAGCAGTTCTTC.

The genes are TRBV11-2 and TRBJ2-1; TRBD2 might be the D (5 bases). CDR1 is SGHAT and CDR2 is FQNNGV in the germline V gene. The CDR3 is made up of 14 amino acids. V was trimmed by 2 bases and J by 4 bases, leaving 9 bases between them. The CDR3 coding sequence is TGTGCCAGCAGCTTACAAAGCGGTTACAATGAGCAGTTCTTC. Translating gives CASSLQSGYNEQFF. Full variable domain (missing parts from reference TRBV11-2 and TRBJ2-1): EAGVAQSPRYKIIEKRQSVAFWCNPISGHATLYWYQQILGQGPKLLIQFQNNGVVDDSQLPKDRFSAERLKGVDSTLKIQPAKLEDSAVYLCASSLQSGYNEQFFGPGTRLTVL.

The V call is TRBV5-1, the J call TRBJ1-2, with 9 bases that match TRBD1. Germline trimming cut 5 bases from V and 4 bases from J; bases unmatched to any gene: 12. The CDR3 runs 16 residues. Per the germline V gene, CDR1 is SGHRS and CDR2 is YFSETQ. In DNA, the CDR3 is TGCGCCAGCAGGGAGGGACAGGGAGTACGAGTCTATGGCTACACCTTC. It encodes CASREGQGVRVYGYTF.

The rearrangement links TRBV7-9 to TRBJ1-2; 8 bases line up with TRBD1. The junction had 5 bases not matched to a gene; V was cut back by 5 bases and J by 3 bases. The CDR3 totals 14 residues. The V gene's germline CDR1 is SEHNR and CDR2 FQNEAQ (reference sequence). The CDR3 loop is CASSATGAHYGYTF. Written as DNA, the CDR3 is TGTGCCAGCAGCGCGACAGGGGCCCACTATGGCTACACCTTC.

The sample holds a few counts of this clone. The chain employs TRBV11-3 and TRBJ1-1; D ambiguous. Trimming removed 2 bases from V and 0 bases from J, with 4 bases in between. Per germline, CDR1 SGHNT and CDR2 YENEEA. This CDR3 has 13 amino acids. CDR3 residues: CASSLQMNTEAFF. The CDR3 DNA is TGTGCCAGCAGCTTACAGATGAACACTGAAGCTTTCTTT.

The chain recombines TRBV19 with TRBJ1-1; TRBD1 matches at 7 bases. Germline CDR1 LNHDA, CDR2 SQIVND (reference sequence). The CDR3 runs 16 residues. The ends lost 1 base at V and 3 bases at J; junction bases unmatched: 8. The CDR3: CASSIGRGGNHTEAFF. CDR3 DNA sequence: TGTGCCAGTAGTATAGGGAGAGGGGGCAATCACACTGAAGCTTTCTTT.

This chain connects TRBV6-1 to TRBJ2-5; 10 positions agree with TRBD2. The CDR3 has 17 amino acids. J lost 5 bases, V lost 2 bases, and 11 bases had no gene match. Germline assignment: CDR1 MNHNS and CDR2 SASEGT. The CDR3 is CASSETASSGGFETQYF. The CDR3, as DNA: TGTGCCAGCAGTGAAACGGCCTCTAGCGGGGGATTTGAGACCCAGTACTTC.

The CDR3 DNA follows: TGTGCCAGTAGTATAGGTTCCGGGATTAGGGAGCTGTTTTTT. Encoded protein: CASSIGSGIRELFF. The chain couples TRBV19 to TRBJ2-2, with D possibly matching TRBD2 (5 bases). Per germline, CDR1 LNHDA and CDR2 SQIVND (reference sequence). V lost 1 base to trimming and J lost 9 bases, with 12 bases between them. This CDR3 contains 14 residues.

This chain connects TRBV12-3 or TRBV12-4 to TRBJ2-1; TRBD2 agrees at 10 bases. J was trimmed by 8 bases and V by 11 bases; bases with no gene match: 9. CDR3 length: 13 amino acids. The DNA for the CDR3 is TGTGCCGGTCAACTAGCGGGGAGCGATGAGCAGTTCTTC. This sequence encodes CAGQLAGSDEQFF.